The entry that follows covers one TCR beta chain sequence. This clone appeared a single time. Its antigen has not been determined. No qualities accompany the bases; no much larger clone lies one base away. This specimen belongs to a study of CD8+ T cells in alopecia areata (dated by TCRdb to the late 2010s). Concerning the study at large: Treated patients were enrolled in an open-label pilot trial of oral tofacitinib, 5 to 10 mg twice daily, for moderate-to-severe alopecia areata. Patients stayed on tofacitinib for 6 to 18 months and then had 6 months of follow-up off drug so that delayed response and recurrence could be assessed. In treated patients, disease severity was measured using the SALT score, which gives the percentage of scalp surface area affected. In both human patients and the C3H/HeJ mouse model, the study applied high-throughput TCRbeta sequencing to look at T cell clonal expansion in alopecia areata. Human TCRbeta sequencing covered scalp tissue and sorted CD4+ and CD8+ peripheral blood T cells from patchy and totalis/universalis alopecia areata patients and healthy controls. Biopsies were taken from tofacitinib-treated patients at baseline and at 4 and 24 weeks of treatment, and a later scalp biopsy was taken in several of the tofacitinib-treated patients. Scalp clonality was compared among normal scalp (n=4), patchy alopecia areata scalp (n=8), and alopecia totalis/universalis scalp (n=8). RNA was extracted with the PAXgene miRNA kit for fixed scalp, the miRNeasy kit for PBMCs, and the RNeasy kit for mouse skin. immunoSEQ multiplex PCR using 35 Vbeta forward primers and 13 Jbeta reverse primers was used to amplify TCRbeta CDR3 regions. The study at large found these results: The treated cohort was small, with a single nonresponder, so links between baseline CD8+ expansion and response need larger studies. Unlike mouse skin, where gammadelta T cells dominate, normal human skin contains resident alphabeta T cells that get sequenced too, which complicates analysis of the scalp TCR repertoire. Compared with normal scalp, lesional scalp had higher clonality and more expanded CD8+ clones, particularly in alopecia totalis/universalis, a pattern that suggests antigenic drive. Shared TCR sequences between patients were less evident than in mice, which may be partly attributable to HLA diversity in the patient population. Many expanded lesional clones were found to persist in scalp and blood during tofacitinib treatment, and relapse after treatment cessation may be partly explained by this persistence. Tofacitinib significantly decreased scalp clonality and the number of expanded CD8+ clones among the top 100 scalp clones.

V is clipped by 2 bases and J by 9 bases, and the sequence between their germline boundaries is 11 bases long. The germline V gene (reference sequence) sets CDR1 to GTSNPN and CDR2 to SVGIG. The CDR3, cysteine through phenylalanine, is 13 amino acids long. Only CDR3 DNA remains: 39 bases, in frame from the first base. Library preparation used the immunoSEQ multiplex PCR assay. RNA was extracted from all samples and reverse transcribed into cDNA as template for TCR sequencing. SuperScript III was used for first-strand cDNA synthesis, primed with a 2:1 mix of oligo-dT and random hexamers. A synthetic immune receptor repertoire was used to assess amplification bias, and residual bias was removed computationally. Processing in the source paper ran as follows. After raw reads were preprocessed to remove errors, the CDR3 was defined following IMGT conventions as running from the conserved cysteine to phenylalanine. Clonality was computed as 1 minus the Shannon entropy, with the entropy normalized by log2 of the number of productive unique TCRs. Whether scalp clones were CD4 or CD8 was inferred by matching scalp TCRbeta sequences against CD4 and CD8 repertoires sorted from blood. What TCRdb holds here is the immuneACCESS table cut down to in-frame rearrangements. Part of the clones is not present; checked against another copy, under half of the missing clones reflect an unresolved V gene, and the others are unexplained. The V and J calls and clone size come from that table; D and trimming were worked out from the DNA. The sample table holds roughly 280,000 clones, of which roughly 63% were seen once. The top ten hold around 0.92% of the sample.

The meaning of the sample's treatment or condition label: oral pan-JAK inhibitor, 5-10 mg twice daily. Lesional scalp punch biopsies and peripheral blood were collected from alopecia areata patients. PBMCs were separated by density centrifugation and stained for CD3, CD4 and CD8, after which CD4+ and CD8+ T cells were sorted on a FACSAria. This sequence was found in a human donor with alopecia areata. The rearranged chain carries TRBV30 and TRBJ1-6, with the D gene not confidently named. Sequences were derived from CD4+ T cells sorted from blood, sampled at approximately week 52, from a patient treated with tofacitinib. DNA sequence: TGTGCCTGGAGTACCCAACAAGGTTCACCCCTCCACTTT. It specifies CAWSTQQGSPLHF.